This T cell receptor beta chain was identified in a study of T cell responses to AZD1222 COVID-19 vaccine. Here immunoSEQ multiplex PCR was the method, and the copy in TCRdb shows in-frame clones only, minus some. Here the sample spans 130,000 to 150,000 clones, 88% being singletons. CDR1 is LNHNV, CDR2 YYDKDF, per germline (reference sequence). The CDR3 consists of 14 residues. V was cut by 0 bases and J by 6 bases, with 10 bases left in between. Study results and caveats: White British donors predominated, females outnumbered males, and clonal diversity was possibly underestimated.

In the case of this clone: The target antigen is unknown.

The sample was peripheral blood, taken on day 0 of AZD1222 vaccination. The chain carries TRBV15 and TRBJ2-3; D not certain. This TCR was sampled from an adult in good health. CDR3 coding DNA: TGTGCCACCAGCAGAGATAGAGAATGGGATACGCAGTATTTT. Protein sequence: CATSRDREWDTQYF.